This passage covers 10 T cell receptor beta chains from one sample sequenced in a study of blood T cell repertoires in COVID-19. The table came from immunoSEQ multiplex PCR; TCRdb's copy has only in-frame clones and leaves some out. The sample lists 300,000 to 400,000 clones, around 89% occurring once. The specimen was peripheral blood. Receptors were obtained from a woman in her thirties with COVID-19, enrolled during active disease.

The rearrangement joins TRBV18 to TRBJ1-1; TRBD1 aligns across 10 bases. This CDR3 spans 17 amino acids. Trimming removed 4 bases from V and 5 bases from J; junction bases left unmatched: 13. Germline CDR1 and CDR2: KGHSH and LQKENI. For the CDR3, the DNA is TGTGCCAGCTCACAACCCGGGACAGGGGCGCGGGGGACTGAAGCTTTCTTT. This codes for CASSQPGTGARGTEAFF.

The chain has TRBV11-3 and TRBJ2-1; TRBD2 matches 10 bases. The CDR3 loop spans 16 amino acids. V lost 6 bases to trimming and J lost 4 bases; unmatched junction nucleotides: 9. The V gene's germline CDR1 is SGHNT and CDR2 YENEEA. The CDR3 DNA is TGTGCCAGCAGGTCGCACTCTAGCGGGAGATACAATGAGCAGTTCTTC. Protein: CASRSHSSGRYNEQFF.

This sequence joins TRBV18 and TRBJ1-3; no firm D call. V dropped 1 base and J dropped 0 bases, with 7 bases sitting between them. This CDR3 is 15 amino acids long. Germline V gene sequence: CDR1 KGHSH, CDR2 LQKENI. The CDR3 DNA follows: TGTGCCAGCTCACCACAGATAGACTCTGGAAACACCATATATTTT. The encoded protein is CASSPQIDSGNTIYF. The whole variable domain, filled in from reference TRBV18 and TRBJ1-3, reads NAGVMQNPRHLVRRRGQEARLRCSPMKGHSHVYWYRQLPEEGLKFMVYLQKENIIDESGMPKERFSAEFPKEGPSILRIQQVVRGDSAAYFCASSPQIDSGNTIYFGEGSWLTVV.

This rearrangement joins TRBV7-8 to TRBJ2-7; TRBD2 matches at 8 bases. The CDR3 totals 15 residues. J lost 0 bases, V lost 5 bases, and 6 bases had no gene match. Looked up from germline, CDR1 is SGHVS and CDR2 is FQNEAQ. The CDR3 loop reads CASSPQRGSSYEQYF. In nucleotides, the CDR3 is TGTGCCAGCAGCCCACAGCGGGGGTCCTCCTACGAGCAGTACTTC.

The genes are TRBV7-2 and TRBJ2-3; D is possibly TRBD2 (5 bases). V was trimmed by 1 base and J by 3 bases, leaving 11 bases between them. This CDR3 is 15 amino acids long. Germline assignment: CDR1 SGHTA and CDR2 FQGNSA. The CDR3 DNA is TGTGCCAGCAGCTTAGGCCCCCCGGGGACAGATACGCAGTATTTT. Translation gives CASSLGPPGTDTQYF.

The chain recombines TRBV10-1 with TRBJ2-1; D uncertain. V lost 2 bases, J lost 4 bases, and 9 bases lay in between. The CDR3 loop spans 14 amino acids. The germline CDR1 and CDR2 sequences are WNHNN and SYGVQD (reference sequence). The CDR3 region has the DNA TGCGCCAGCAGTGAGCAGGAAAGGTACAATGAGCAGTTCTTC. This encodes CASSEQERYNEQFF.

The chain couples TRBV9 to TRBJ2-3; TRBD2 is a possible D gene (6 bases). The V gene's germline CDR1 is SGDLS and CDR2 YYNGEE. The CDR3 length is 13 residues. V was shortened by 6 bases and J by 0 bases, with 8 bases between the two germline ends. This CDR3 is CASKRESTDTQYF. The CDR3 DNA follows: TGTGCCAGCAAACGGGAGAGCACAGATACGCAGTATTTT.

The chain is built from TRBV7-2 and TRBJ2-1, with D unresolved. There are 15 residues in the CDR3. The germline V gene encodes CDR1 SGHTA and CDR2 FQGNSA. V gave up 2 bases and J gave up 0 bases, with 8 bases separating them. The DNA of the CDR3 is TGTGCCAGCAGCTTAAATATCGGCTCCTACAATGAGCAGTTCTTC. Its translation: CASSLNIGSYNEQFF.

V usage is TRBV2 and J usage is TRBJ1-2; unclear D gene. V was shortened by 6 bases and J by 8 bases, with 22 bases between the two germline ends. CDR1 and CDR2 (germline): SNHLY, FYNNEI. CDR3 length equals 15 residues. The CDR3 DNA follows: TGTGCCAGCAGAAGGGCGGGGAGAGGGTCTCAAGGCTACACCTTC. Translated, it gives CASRRAGRGSQGYTF.

The V and J genes are TRBV19 and TRBJ2-7; the match to TRBD1 covers 9 bases. V was pared by 4 bases and J by 0 bases, with 10 bases of the junction left unmatched. The CDR3 length is 17 residues. In germline, CDR1 is LNHDA, CDR2 SQIVND (reference sequence). CDR3 residues: CASSKLSGTGSSYEQYF. CDR3 in DNA: TGTGCCAGTAGTAAACTCTCCGGGACAGGGAGCTCCTACGAGCAGTACTTC.